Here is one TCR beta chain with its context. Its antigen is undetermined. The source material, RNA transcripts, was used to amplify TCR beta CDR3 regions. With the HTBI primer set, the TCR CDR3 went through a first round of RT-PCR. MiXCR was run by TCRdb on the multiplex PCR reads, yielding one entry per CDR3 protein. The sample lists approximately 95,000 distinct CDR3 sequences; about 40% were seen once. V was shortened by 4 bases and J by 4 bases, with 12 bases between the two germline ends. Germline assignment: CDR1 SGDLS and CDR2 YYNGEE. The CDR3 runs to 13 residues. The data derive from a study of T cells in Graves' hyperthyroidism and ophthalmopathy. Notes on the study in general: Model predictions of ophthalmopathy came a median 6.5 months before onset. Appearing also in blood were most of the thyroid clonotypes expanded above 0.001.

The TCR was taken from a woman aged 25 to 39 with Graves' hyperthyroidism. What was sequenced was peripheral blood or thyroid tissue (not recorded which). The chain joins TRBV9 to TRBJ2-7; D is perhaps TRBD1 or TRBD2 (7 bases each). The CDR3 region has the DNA TGTGCCAGCAGCCCCCAGGGGGGGTACGAGCAGTACTTC. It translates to CASSPQGGYEQYF.